The rows below give T cell receptor beta chains drawn from one sample of a study of OX40 agonist ivuxolimab in advanced cancers. Produced via immunoSEQ multiplex PCR; TCRdb's table is partial and in-frame only. The data contain some 70,000 clones, 83% of them singletons. Specimen: CD4+ or CD8+ T cells sorted from blood, collected in a trial of the OX40 agonist ivuxolimab. These receptors all stem from an adult with an advanced solid tumor such as melanoma, head and neck, liver or kidney cancer. CDR3s include the opening cysteine and the closing phenylalanine or tryptophan. The order of the fields is CDR3 DNA, CDR3 protein, J gene, clone size, D gene, V gene. A D gene is named only where the DNA matches it firmly. The listing skips clone size in some rows; elsewhere it reads once, few, many or a size class.

CDR3 DNA: TGTGCCAGCAGCTTAGGAGTTAGGAGGACTAGAGGAACCAACACCGGGGAGCTGTTTTTT; CDR3 protein: CASSLGVRRTRGTNTGELFF; J gene: TRBJ2-2; clone size: -; D gene: TRBD2; V gene: TRBV13
CDR3 DNA: TGTGCCAGCAGTCCCCGGGCGAGCGGGCAACCTTACTACGAGCAGTACTTC; CDR3 protein: CASSPRASGQPYYEQYF; J gene: TRBJ2-7; clone size: -; D gene: -; V gene: TRBV28
CDR3 DNA: TGTGCCTGGAGCCCCGGGGGGGCCTCTGGGGCCAACGTCCTGACTTTC; CDR3 protein: CAWSPGGASGANVLTF; J gene: TRBJ2-6; clone size: -; D gene: TRBD2; V gene: TRBV30
CDR3 DNA: TGCGCCAGCAGCTTGCAACTAGCGGGAGCAGACGAGCAGTACTTC; CDR3 protein: CASSLQLAGADEQYF; J gene: TRBJ2-7; clone size: -; D gene: TRBD2; V gene: TRBV5-1
CDR3 DNA: TGCAGCGTTGAAGATCCGGGGGACAGGGGTGCGTCCTACGAGCAGTACTTC; CDR3 protein: CSVEDPGDRGASYEQYF; J gene: TRBJ2-7; clone size: once; D gene: TRBD1; V gene: TRBV29-1
CDR3 DNA: TGTGCCAGCAGCCAGACTAGAGCCGCCTACGAGCAGTACTTC; CDR3 protein: CASSQTRAAYEQYF; J gene: TRBJ2-7; clone size: -; D gene: -; V gene: TRBV5-4
CDR3 DNA: TGCGCCAGCAGTGAGGGACGGGGTGAAGCTTTCTTT; CDR3 protein: CASSEGRGEAFF; J gene: TRBJ1-1; clone size: -; D gene: -; V gene: TRBV10-1
CDR3 DNA: TGTGCCAGCAGCCAAGATAGGCCCCCGCCGAATAATGAGCAGTTCTTC; CDR3 protein: CASSQDRPPPNNEQFF; J gene: TRBJ2-1; clone size: -; D gene: -; V gene: TRBV4-2
CDR3 DNA: TGTGCCAGCAGCTTAGTTCCTAGCATCGACGAGCAGTACTTC; CDR3 protein: CASSLVPSIDEQYF; J gene: TRBJ2-7; clone size: -; D gene: -; V gene: TRBV7-3
CDR3 DNA: TGTGCCAGCTCACCTCGACAGGGGCAAGGGGAGACCCAGTACTTC; CDR3 protein: CASSPRQGQGETQYF; J gene: TRBJ2-5; clone size: -; D gene: TRBD1; V gene: TRBV18
CDR3 DNA: TGCAGTGCTAGCGGGGGGGATGAGCAGTTCTTC; CDR3 protein: CSASGGDEQFF; J gene: TRBJ2-1; clone size: -; D gene: TRBD2; V gene: TRBV20-1
CDR3 DNA: TGTGCCAGTAGTATCCAGGGGGTGAACACTGAAGCTTTCTTT; CDR3 protein: CASSIQGVNTEAFF; J gene: TRBJ1-1; clone size: -; D gene: TRBD1; V gene: TRBV19
CDR3 DNA: TGTGCCAGCTCACCCCGGACAGGGAGCACAGATACGCAGTATTTT; CDR3 protein: CASSPRTGSTDTQYF; J gene: TRBJ2-3; clone size: -; D gene: TRBD1; V gene: TRBV18
CDR3 DNA: TGTGCCAGCAGCCCAATAGACACGGTTAGCACAGATACGCAGTATTTT; CDR3 protein: CASSPIDTVSTDTQYF; J gene: TRBJ2-3; clone size: -; D gene: -; V gene: TRBV5-4
CDR3 DNA: TGTGCCAGCCGCCTAGCCGGGGCAGAGAATGAAAAACTGTTTTTT; CDR3 protein: CASRLAGAENEKLFF; J gene: TRBJ1-4; clone size: -; D gene: -; V gene: TRBV6-5
CDR3 DNA: TGTGCCAGCAGCTACGACAGGGGTCGTCTCAATGAGCAGTTCTTC; CDR3 protein: CASSYDRGRLNEQFF; J gene: TRBJ2-1; clone size: -; D gene: TRBD1; V gene: TRBV7-9
CDR3 DNA: TGTGCCAGCAGCCTACGACAGGCAAGTAGGACAGATACGCAGTATTTT; CDR3 protein: CASSLRQASRTDTQYF; J gene: TRBJ2-3; clone size: -; D gene: -; V gene: TRBV7-3
CDR3 DNA: TGCGCCAGCAGCCAAAACCCAGGCGAGGCGGATACGCAGTATTTT; CDR3 protein: CASSQNPGEADTQYF; J gene: TRBJ2-3; clone size: -; D gene: -; V gene: TRBV4-3
CDR3 DNA: TGTGCCAGCAGCCCCCGGGGAAACCAAGAGACCCAGTACTTC; CDR3 protein: CASSPRGNQETQYF; J gene: TRBJ2-5; clone size: once; D gene: -; V gene: TRBV13
CDR3 DNA: TGTGCCAGCAGCTTTATAGGGGGGAATGGCTACACCTTC; CDR3 protein: CASSFIGGNGYTF; J gene: TRBJ1-2; clone size: few; D gene: -; V gene: TRBV7-9
CDR3 DNA: TGTGCCTGGAGTTACAGGGCGGGTGGCGGGGAGACCCAGTACTTC; CDR3 protein: CAWSYRAGGGETQYF; J gene: TRBJ2-5; clone size: -; D gene: -; V gene: TRBV30
CDR3 DNA: TGTGCCAGTAGTGCTATAGACAGGGCCTCCTACGAGCAGTACTTC; CDR3 protein: CASSAIDRASYEQYF; J gene: TRBJ2-7; clone size: -; D gene: TRBD1; V gene: TRBV19
CDR3 DNA: TGTGCCAGCAGCAAAGCGGGAGGGCCCGAAGAGACCCAGTACTTC; CDR3 protein: CASSKAGGPEETQYF; J gene: TRBJ2-5; clone size: -; D gene: TRBD2; V gene: TRBV4-2
CDR3 DNA: TGTGCCAGCAGCCCCCCGGTGGGGGCTGGAAACACCATATATTTT; CDR3 protein: CASSPPVGAGNTIYF; J gene: TRBJ1-3; clone size: -; D gene: -; V gene: TRBV6-5
CDR3 DNA: TGTGCCAGCCAGGGACAGGGGTGGAGCACTGAAGCTTTCTTT; CDR3 protein: CASQGQGWSTEAFF; J gene: TRBJ1-1; clone size: few; D gene: TRBD1; V gene: TRBV11-2
CDR3 DNA: TGTGCCAGCAGCTCTCGGACTAGCGGGAGCCTCTACGAGCAGTACTTC; CDR3 protein: CASSSRTSGSLYEQYF; J gene: TRBJ2-7; clone size: -; D gene: TRBD2; V gene: TRBV7-9
CDR3 DNA: TGTGCCACCAGCAGAGGTCAGGGAAACACCGGGGAGCTGTTTTTT; CDR3 protein: CATSRGQGNTGELFF; J gene: TRBJ2-2; clone size: once; D gene: -; V gene: TRBV15
CDR3 DNA: TGTGCCAGCAGCTTAGTCAAGGACACTGAAGCTTTCTTT; CDR3 protein: CASSLVKDTEAFF; J gene: TRBJ1-1; clone size: -; D gene: -; V gene: TRBV7-6
CDR3 DNA: TGTGCCAGCAGCTTACGGCAGGAAACCCCCACAGATACGCAGTATTTT; CDR3 protein: CASSLRQETPTDTQYF; J gene: TRBJ2-3; clone size: -; D gene: -; V gene: TRBV7-3
CDR3 DNA: TGTGCCAGCACCCCCATTCCCGGGACTAGCGGGAGTGGCGCCAATGAGCAGTTCTTC; CDR3 protein: CASTPIPGTSGSGANEQFF; J gene: TRBJ2-1; clone size: -; D gene: TRBD2; V gene: TRBV5-6
CDR3 DNA: TGTGCCAGCAGCGACCCGGGACTAGCGTCTTTCGGGCCGGATACGCAGTATTTT; CDR3 protein: CASSDPGLASFGPDTQYF; J gene: TRBJ2-3; clone size: once; D gene: TRBD2; V gene: TRBV7-8
CDR3 DNA: TGTGCCAGTAGTATAGAGTGGGGCACTGAAGCTTTCTTT; CDR3 protein: CASSIEWGTEAFF; J gene: TRBJ1-1; clone size: -; D gene: -; V gene: TRBV19
CDR3 DNA: TGTGCCAGCAAGTTACAAGCGGGCTATGGCTACACCTTC; CDR3 protein: CASKLQAGYGYTF; J gene: TRBJ1-2; clone size: -; D gene: -; V gene: TRBV6-5
CDR3 DNA: TGCGCCAGCAGCTCCAGGACCACCTACAATGAGCAGTTCTTC; CDR3 protein: CASSSRTTYNEQFF; J gene: TRBJ2-1; clone size: -; D gene: -; V gene: TRBV5-1
CDR3 DNA: TGCAGCGTTGAGTCCAGGGTCGAGACCCAGTACTTC; CDR3 protein: CSVESRVETQYF; J gene: TRBJ2-5; clone size: few; D gene: -; V gene: TRBV29-1
CDR3 DNA: TGCGCCAGCAGCCAAGATGTTAGCGGGGGGAAAAATGAGCAGTTCTTC; CDR3 protein: CASSQDVSGGKNEQFF; J gene: TRBJ2-1; clone size: -; D gene: TRBD2; V gene: TRBV4-3
CDR3 DNA: TGTGCCAGCAGCAGACGGACTAGCGGGATCCGCACAGATACGCAGTATTTT; CDR3 protein: CASSRRTSGIRTDTQYF; J gene: TRBJ2-3; clone size: -; D gene: TRBD2; V gene: TRBV7-2
CDR3 DNA: TGTGCCAGTAGTATATCCCCTCCTTCGCTAGCGGGAGATTTGAACGAGCAGTACTTC; CDR3 protein: CASSISPPSLAGDLNEQYF; J gene: TRBJ2-7; clone size: -; D gene: TRBD2; V gene: TRBV19
CDR3 DNA: TGTGCCAGCTCACCTGGCGGACCTAGCACAGATACGCAGTATTTT; CDR3 protein: CASSPGGPSTDTQYF; J gene: TRBJ2-3; clone size: -; D gene: -; V gene: TRBV18
CDR3 DNA: TGTGCCAGCAGTGAGACAGGGATCTCCTACGAGCAGTACTTC; CDR3 protein: CASSETGISYEQYF; J gene: TRBJ2-7; clone size: -; D gene: TRBD1; V gene: TRBV25-1
CDR3 DNA: TGTGCCAGCAGCTTTCTCACCGGGGAGCTGTTTTTT; CDR3 protein: CASSFLTGELFF; J gene: TRBJ2-2; clone size: -; D gene: -; V gene: TRBV11-2
CDR3 DNA: TGTGCCAGCAGCTGGACTAGCGGGAGTTCCCCAGATACGCAGTATTTT; CDR3 protein: CASSWTSGSSPDTQYF; J gene: TRBJ2-3; clone size: -; D gene: TRBD2; V gene: TRBV7-2
CDR3 DNA: TGTGCCAGCGGGATTTGGGGTCGCTCCTACAATGAGCAGTTCTTC; CDR3 protein: CASGIWGRSYNEQFF; J gene: TRBJ2-1; clone size: -; D gene: -; V gene: TRBV27
CDR3 DNA: TGCGCCAGCAGCTTGAGGGACACAGATACGCAGTATTTT; CDR3 protein: CASSLRDTDTQYF; J gene: TRBJ2-3; clone size: -; D gene: -; V gene: TRBV5-1
CDR3 DNA: TGCAGTGCTAGTCACCAAGAGACCCAGTACTTC; CDR3 protein: CSASHQETQYF; J gene: TRBJ2-5; clone size: -; D gene: -; V gene: TRBV20-1
CDR3 DNA: TGTGCCAGCAGCTTCTCCTTAGCGGGAGGAGGAGAGACCCAGTACTTC; CDR3 protein: CASSFSLAGGGETQYF; J gene: TRBJ2-5; clone size: -; D gene: TRBD2; V gene: TRBV7-3
CDR3 DNA: TGCGCCAGCAGCCCCCAGATTAGCGGAAGCTCCTACGAGCAGTACTTC; CDR3 protein: CASSPQISGSSYEQYF; J gene: TRBJ2-7; clone size: -; D gene: -; V gene: TRBV5-1
CDR3 DNA: TGTGCCAGCAGCTTATTAGCGTACGAGCAGTACTTC; CDR3 protein: CASSLLAYEQYF; J gene: TRBJ2-7; clone size: -; D gene: -; V gene: TRBV7-2
CDR3 DNA: TGTGCCGTCAACCGGGACGTGAGCTCCTACGAGCAGTACTTC; CDR3 protein: CAVNRDVSSYEQYF; J gene: TRBJ2-7; clone size: -; D gene: -; V gene: TRBV7-9
CDR3 DNA: TGTGCCAGCAGCGGAAGCGTGGGGGTAACCCAGTACTTC; CDR3 protein: CASSGSVGVTQYF; J gene: TRBJ2-5; clone size: -; D gene: -; V gene: TRBV9
CDR3 DNA: TGTGCCAGCAGTTACTCGAGAGCGAACCAAGAGACCCAGTACTTC; CDR3 protein: CASSYSRANQETQYF; J gene: TRBJ2-5; clone size: once; D gene: -; V gene: TRBV6-5
CDR3 DNA: TGTGCCAGTATGACGGCGTCCAGCTCCTACAATGAGCAGTTCTTC; CDR3 protein: CASMTASSSYNEQFF; J gene: TRBJ2-1; clone size: few; D gene: -; V gene: TRBV19
CDR3 DNA: TGTGCCAGCAGTGATCCGGTCCAAGAGACCCAGTACTTC; CDR3 protein: CASSDPVQETQYF; J gene: TRBJ2-5; clone size: few; D gene: -; V gene: TRBV2
CDR3 DNA: TGTGCCAGCAGCCGTACCAGCGGGAGAACCGGGGAGCTGTTTTTT; CDR3 protein: CASSRTSGRTGELFF; J gene: TRBJ2-2; clone size: -; D gene: TRBD2; V gene: TRBV14
CDR3 DNA: TGCGCCAGCAGCTCGGGACCCACGAACTACGAGCAGTACTTC; CDR3 protein: CASSSGPTNYEQYF; J gene: TRBJ2-7; clone size: once; D gene: -; V gene: TRBV5-1